This TCR beta chain appears in the sequencing data of a study of blood T cells in healthy people across ages. Overall study: Template switching captured about one barcoded beta molecule per two T cells. Study-wide findings and caveats: A greater number of naive CD4+ cells and higher diversity distinguished long-lived donors from aged donors. Age advanced and TCR beta diversity per million T cells fell, roughly linearly. Donor CMV status was unknown, possibly confounding expanded clonotype changes.

A word on this clonotype: Its antigen is currently unknown.

V shed 5 bases, J shed 5 bases, and the junction held 7 bases outside the gene matches. Germline V lookup: CDR1 DFQATT, CDR2 SNEGSKA (reference sequence). The CDR3 runs 14 residues. A second PCR of 7 to 11 cycles used a sample-barcoded 5' primer and a J-beta primer mix. TCRdb processed the 5' RACE reads anew with MiXCR; each CDR3 protein has one entry. The sample includes about 630,000 distinct CDR3 sequences, around 20% of them seen just once. This chain joins TRBV20-1 and TRBJ2-3; 10 bases fit TRBD2. The TCR was taken from a man in his 70s in good health. Sequenced sample: blood. The CDR3 coding sequence is TGCAGTGCTGTAACTAGCGGGACGGGAGATACGCAGTATTTT. It codes for CSAVTSGTGDTQYF.